The sequence of this T cell receptor beta chain was determined in a study of ipilimumab plus nivolumab after autologous stem cell transplantation. The germline V gene encodes CDR1 MDHEN and CDR2 SYDVKM. CDR3 size: 15 residues. J gave up 7 bases and V 5 bases, and 8 bases lay outside the gene matches. Starting 14 to 28 days after autologous transplant, ipilimumab 1 mg/kg was given. The data were produced by immunoSEQ multiplex PCR, yet TCRdb's version contains in-frame clones alone and is incomplete. Of 10,000 or so clones in the sample, under 85% were seen once. The rearrangement links TRBV28 to TRBJ1-2, with TRBD1 matching 12 bases. The sequence derives from a male donor with diffuse large B-cell lymphoma. The sample here was PBMCs, taken in a trial of ipilimumab plus nivolumab as post-transplant consolidation. The CDR3 region is CASSTGQGALSGYTF. The CDR3 nucleotides are TGTGCCAGCAGTACGGGACAGGGGGCGTTAAGTGGCTACACCTTC.